A selection of T cell receptor beta chains follows, all from one sample in a study of T-cell memory formation after mild COVID-19. TCRdb redid the calling of the 5' RACE reads with MiXCR, one entry per CDR3 protein. The table records about 320,000 distinct CDR3 sequences, roughly an eighth of them present only once. The sequenced material came from PBMCs or a T cell subset sorted from them (not recorded which). The receptors here all came from a man between 18 and 29 years old who had mild COVID-19 (a few samples of this study predate the infection). Cell type and time point are not known. Each CDR3 is given with its conserved first and last residue. Fields, in order: J gene, D gene, clone size, V gene, CDR3 DNA, CDR3 protein. The D gene is left open where the match is weak. Size is omitted from some rows. Given values are once, few, many or a class for expanded clones.

J: TRBJ2-3
D: -
size: -
V: TRBV24-1
DNA: TGTGCCACGAGCCTCGCCGCCGCCCGACCAGATACGCAGTATTTT
CDR3: CATSLAAARPDTQYF

J: TRBJ2-3
D: -
size: few
V: TRBV28
DNA: TGTGCCAGCACACCCCAGGAGAGCACAGATACGCAGTATTTT
CDR3: CASTPQESTDTQYF

J: TRBJ2-7
D: -
size: -
V: TRBV7-8
DNA: TGTGCCAGCAGTCCCAGGGTACCCCACGAGCAGTACTTC
CDR3: CASSPRVPHEQYF

J: TRBJ2-3
D: TRBD2
size: -
V: TRBV7-2
DNA: TGTGCCAGCAGACCCTATAGCGGGGGGGCCGTAGATACGCAGTATTTT
CDR3: CASRPYSGGAVDTQYF

J: TRBJ2-7
D: TRBD1
size: once
V: TRBV12-3/TRBV12-4
DNA: TGTGCCAGCGGGACAGGACCCTACGAGCAGTACTTC
CDR3: CASGTGPYEQYF

J: TRBJ2-1
D: -
size: -
V: TRBV28
DNA: TGTGCCAGCAGTTTATACGATCAGAGGACAGAACCTCAGTTCTTC
CDR3: CASSLYDQRTEPQFF

J: TRBJ2-1
D: TRBD2
size: few
V: TRBV3-1
DNA: TGTGCCAGCAGCCAAACTAGCGAGAATGAGCAGTTCTTC
CDR3: CASSQTSENEQFF

J: TRBJ2-1
D: -
size: -
V: TRBV12-3/TRBV12-4
DNA: TGTGCCAGCAGTTTTCCCAATCGTGAGCAGTTATTC
CDR3: CASSFPNREQLF

J: TRBJ2-6
D: -
size: -
V: TRBV20-1
DNA: TGCAGTGCTAGTTCGATACATGGCTCTGGGGCCAACGTCCTGACTTTC
CDR3: CSASSIHGSGANVLTF

J: TRBJ2-1
D: -
size: few
V: TRBV7-6
DNA: TGTGCCAGCAGCTTAGAGGCCGAAGGGGGGCATGAGCAGTTCTTC
CDR3: CASSLEAEGGHEQFF

J: TRBJ2-3
D: -
size: few
V: TRBV30
DNA: TGTGCCTGGAGTGTATTAGCAGTGTATACGCAGTATTTT
CDR3: CAWSVLAVYTQYF

J: TRBJ2-3
D: TRBD1
size: -
V: TRBV4-3
DNA: TGCGCCAGCAGCCAAGATCCGGGCCAGGGGGCATCAGATACGCAGTATTTT
CDR3: CASSQDPGQGASDTQYF

J: TRBJ2-1
D: -
size: few
V: TRBV5-1
DNA: TGCGCCAGCAGCTTGTTCAATGAGCAGTTCTTC
CDR3: CASSLFNEQFF

J: TRBJ2-1
D: TRBD2
size: -
V: TRBV7-2
DNA: TGTGCCAGCAGCCAGTGGCCAGCGGGGGCCATGGGGAAGTTCTTC
CDR3: CASSQWPAGAMGKFF

J: TRBJ2-1
D: TRBD2
size: few
V: TRBV5-1
DNA: TGCGCCAGCAGCCGCGGGGGGCCTAACAATGAGCAGTTCTTC
CDR3: CASSRGGPNNEQFF

J: TRBJ2-1
D: -
size: -
V: TRBV7-2
DNA: TGTGCCAGCAGCTTAGACAGGGACACCTACAATGAGCAGTTCTTC
CDR3: CASSLDRDTYNEQFF

J: TRBJ2-3
D: -
size: -
V: TRBV4-1
DNA: TGCGCCAGCAGCCAAGGGGCCGCAAGTCAGTATTTT
CDR3: CASSQGAASQYF

J: TRBJ2-5
D: -
size: few
V: TRBV6-2/TRBV6-3
DNA: TGTGCCAGCAGTTACTCGATTCTCATCGGGTTCGGTGAGGAGACCCAGTACTTC
CDR3: CASSYSILIGFGEETQYF

J: TRBJ2-1
D: -
size: -
V: TRBV10-3
DNA: TGTGCCATCAGTGATGTGGGGGGTAATGAGCAGTTCTTC
CDR3: CAISDVGGNEQFF

J: TRBJ1-2
D: -
size: few
V: TRBV5-1
DNA: TGCGCCAGCAGCCCCGAGGGGTGGACACCGTCCTATGGCTACACCTTC
CDR3: CASSPEGWTPSYGYTF

J: TRBJ1-1
D: TRBD1
size: -
V: TRBV25-1
DNA: TGTGCCAGCAGGAGCGCAGGGGGTGAAGCTTTCTTT
CDR3: CASRSAGGEAFF

J: TRBJ2-3
D: TRBD2
size: many
V: TRBV7-2
DNA: TGTGCCAGCAGCATGACTAGCGGGGGGGCAGATACGCAGTATTTT
CDR3: CASSMTSGGADTQYF

J: TRBJ2-1
D: -
size: many
V: TRBV7-2
DNA: TGTGCCAGCAGCTTGACTAGAGATGAGCAGTTCTTC
CDR3: CASSLTRDEQFF

J: TRBJ2-1
D: TRBD2
size: -
V: TRBV15
DNA: TGTGCCACCAGCAGAGATGCGGGGGGGTACAATGAGCAGTTCTTC
CDR3: CATSRDAGGYNEQFF

J: TRBJ1-2
D: TRBD1
size: few
V: TRBV7-9
DNA: TGTGCCAGCAGCCCGAGTGGGACAGGGGATGGCTACACCTTC
CDR3: CASSPSGTGDGYTF

J: TRBJ2-1
D: -
size: -
V: TRBV4-1
DNA: TGCGCCAGCAGCCAACCAAGGACAGCGAACAATGAGCAGTTCTTC
CDR3: CASSQPRTANNEQFF

J: TRBJ1-6
D: -
size: few
V: TRBV20-1
DNA: TGCAGTGCTAGAAAACTCCGGGCCACGGGAAATTCACCCCTCCACTTT
CDR3: CSARKLRATGNSPLHF

J: TRBJ2-1
D: TRBD2
size: -
V: TRBV4-1
DNA: TGCGCCAGCAGCCAAGTCGTGGCGGGGGGGCCTAATGAGCAGTTCTTC
CDR3: CASSQVVAGGPNEQFF

J: TRBJ2-3
D: -
size: many
V: TRBV20-1
DNA: TGCAGTGCTAGGAACTTAGGCCGGTGGGCAGATACGCAGTATTTT
CDR3: CSARNLGRWADTQYF

J: TRBJ1-2
D: TRBD1
size: -
V: TRBV29-1
DNA: TGCAGCGTTGAGGTTGGGCGGTCAAGGACAGGCGATGGCTACACCTTC
CDR3: CSVEVGRSRTGDGYTF

J: TRBJ2-3
D: -
size: many
V: TRBV10-3
DNA: TGTGCCATCAGTACCGCGGGGTACCCTAGCACAGATACGCAGTATTTT
CDR3: CAISTAGYPSTDTQYF

J: TRBJ2-1
D: -
size: -
V: TRBV30
DNA: TGTGCCTGGAGTGTTCCGGGGACTTTAGGCAATGAGCAGTTCTTC
CDR3: CAWSVPGTLGNEQFF

J: TRBJ2-1
D: TRBD2
size: -
V: TRBV20-1
DNA: TGCAGTGCTAGAGATGGGAAGCGGGGGGGCCTAGGGGAGCAGTTCTTC
CDR3: CSARDGKRGGLGEQFF

J: TRBJ2-1
D: TRBD2
size: few
V: TRBV3-1
DNA: TGTGCCAGCAGCCATACAGCGGGGAACAATGAGCAGTTCTTC
CDR3: CASSHTAGNNEQFF

J: TRBJ1-6
D: -
size: -
V: TRBV5-1
DNA: TGCGCCAGCAGCTCCCAGCCGGGAGGGGATAATTCACCCCTCCACTTT
CDR3: CASSSQPGGDNSPLHF

J: TRBJ1-1
D: -
size: many
V: TRBV19
DNA: TGTGCCAGTAGTAAAGCTTTCTTT
CDR3: CASSKAFF

J: TRBJ1-1
D: -
size: -
V: TRBV7-2
DNA: TGTGCCAGCAGCTTAATCCTTCGGAACACTGAAGCTTTCTTT
CDR3: CASSLILRNTEAFF

J: TRBJ1-2
D: -
size: few
V: TRBV11-2
DNA: TGTGCCAGCAGCCAAGAATTAACAGGGAGGAATGGCTACACCTTC
CDR3: CASSQELTGRNGYTF

J: TRBJ1-2
D: -
size: few
V: TRBV19
DNA: TGTGCCAGTAGTATTTCCAGATCCTATGGCTACACCTTC
CDR3: CASSISRSYGYTF

J: TRBJ2-7
D: -
size: -
V: TRBV7-2
DNA: TGTGCCAGCAGGCTGGGGGGGGCCCGCTCCTACGAGCAGTACTTC
CDR3: CASRLGGARSYEQYF

J: TRBJ1-1
D: -
size: few
V: TRBV6-6
DNA: TGTGCCAGCAGTTATCGCGGGGACAATGTAGCTTTCTTT
CDR3: CASSYRGDNVAFF

J: TRBJ1-2
D: -
size: once
V: TRBV20-1
DNA: TGCAGTGCTAGAGATTTGCCGGACTATGGCTACACCTTC
CDR3: CSARDLPDYGYTF

J: TRBJ2-6
D: -
size: many
V: TRBV12-3/TRBV12-4
DNA: TGTGCCAGCAGTCCTCCCGCTTCTGGGGCCAACGTCCTGACTTTC
CDR3: CASSPPASGANVLTF

J: TRBJ2-5
D: -
size: many
V: TRBV4-3
DNA: TGCGCCAGCAGCCAAGGCAGGCAAGAGACCCAGTACTTC
CDR3: CASSQGRQETQYF

J: TRBJ1-2
D: TRBD1
size: -
V: TRBV4-1
DNA: TGCGCCAGCAGCCGATCCGGGACAGAAGAAAATGGCTACACCTTC
CDR3: CASSRSGTEENGYTF

J: TRBJ1-3
D: TRBD1
size: few
V: TRBV7-6
DNA: TGTGCCAGCAGCCGACTGAATCCCGGGACAGGGGCGCACGGAAACACCATATATTTT
CDR3: CASSRLNPGTGAHGNTIYF

J: TRBJ2-2
D: -
size: many
V: TRBV5-1
DNA: TGCGCCAGCAGCCGGGCCACGGCGGGCACCGGGGAGCTGTTTTTT
CDR3: CASSRATAGTGELFF

J: TRBJ2-7
D: -
size: few
V: TRBV11-2
DNA: TGTGCCAGCAGTTCTCAGGTTTACGAGCAGTACTTC
CDR3: CASSSQVYEQYF

J: TRBJ2-1
D: TRBD2
size: -
V: TRBV24-1
DNA: TGTGCCACCAGTGACCGGACTAGCTGGGGAATTGAGCAGTTCTTC
CDR3: CATSDRTSWGIEQFF

J: TRBJ1-2
D: -
size: -
V: TRBV20-1
DNA: TGCGGTTATAGGACGGCTAACTATGGCTACACCTTC
CDR3: CGYRTANYGYTF

J: TRBJ2-3
D: -
size: -
V: TRBV12-3/TRBV12-4
DNA: TGTGCCAGCAGTTTAGGGACGTTGGACGGTACGCAGTATTTT
CDR3: CASSLGTLDGTQYF